Following are 10 T cell receptor beta chains from one sample sequenced in a study of cytomegalovirus exposure and HLA in healthy donors (TCRdb year 2017). The library was prepared using the immunoSEQ multiplex PCR assay. For the multiplex PCR, a mixture combining 60 forward primers for TCR Vbeta segments and 13 reverse primers for TCR Jbeta segments was used. TCRdb stores this immuneACCESS table with in-frame sequences only. Part of the clones is absent; in the studies checked, under half of the shortfall reflects unresolved V genes, and no reason is known for the rest. The sample yields tens of thousands of clones; just over 75% were counted once. Of the sample, under 6.5% is held by the ten largest clones. The sequencing sample was made of PBMCs. These receptors all stem from a man aged 50 or older in good health and CMV-seronegative.

V is TRBV6-6 and J is TRBJ1-1; D not resolved. The ends were cut back, 0 bases at V and 7 bases at J, with 12 bases in the middle. This CDR3 region has 14 residues. Germline values: CDR1 MNHNY, CDR2 SVGAGI (reference sequence). The CDR3 coding sequence is TGTGCCAGCAGTTACTCGTCGTTCGGGATTGAAGCTTTCTTT. This codes for CASSYSSFGIEAFF.

This chain uses TRBV4-1 with TRBJ1-3; 7 nucleotides line up with TRBD1. The CDR3 is 15 amino acids. CDR1 MGHRA and CDR2 YSYEKL come from the germline V gene. Trimming at V came to 4 bases and at J to 5 bases, leaving 8 bases not matched to a gene. The CDR3 region has the DNA TGCGCCAGCAGCCTTGAAGGGACAGTCAGAAACACCATATATTTT. Translating it yields CASSLEGTVRNTIYF.

This chain joins TRBV25-1 and TRBJ2-5; D perhaps matches TRBD2 (5 bases). Germline V gene sequence: CDR1 MGHDK, CDR2 SYGVNS. V was clipped by 10 bases and J by 1 base, with 10 bases between them. This CDR3 spans 12 amino acids. Here the CDR3 DNA reads TGTGCCACCAGGACTGTCCAAGAGACCCAGTACTTC. It specifies CATRTVQETQYF. The whole variable domain, remainder taken from reference TRBV25-1 and TRBJ2-5, is EADIYQTPRYLVIGTGKKITLECSQTMGHDKMYWYQQDPGMELHLIHYSYGVNSTEKGDLSSESTVSRIRTEHFPLTLESARPSHTSQYLCATRTVQETQYFGPGTRLLVL.

The CDR3: CASSSLTGGDEKLFF. CDR3 DNA: TGTGCCAGCAGTTCCCTGACAGGGGGGGATGAAAAACTGTTTTTT. This chain joins TRBV28 and TRBJ1-4, with 9 bases identical to TRBD1. This CDR3 is built from 15 residues. V dropped 4 bases and J dropped 6; count of bases not matched to a gene: 6. Germline V gives CDR1 MDHEN, CDR2 SYDVKM.

The chain is built from TRBV5-4 and TRBJ2-7; 8 nucleotides align to TRBD1. Looked up from germline, CDR1 is SGHNT and CDR2 is YYREEE (reference sequence). After removal of 5 bases from V and 3 bases from J, the junction contained 4 bases not matched to a gene. The CDR3 is 13 amino acids. The CDR3 sequence is CASSKGQGYEQYF. The CDR3 bases are TGTGCCAGCAGTAAAGGACAGGGCTACGAGCAGTACTTC.

The rearrangement links TRBV6-5 to TRBJ1-4; D is unresolved. Trimming shortened V by 6 bases and J by 7 bases, and 15 bases separated the two germline ends. The CDR3 runs to 14 residues. The germline V gene encodes CDR1 MNHEY and CDR2 SVGAGI. The CDR3 protein is CASRGGLSSEKLFF. Written as DNA, the CDR3 is TGTGCCAGCAGGGGCGGGTTGTCTAGTGAAAAACTGTTTTTT.

This clone was recorded once. The chain has TRBV5-1 and TRBJ2-1, with TRBD2 identical over 9 bases. The CDR3 contains 14 residues. From germline, CDR1 is SGHRS and CDR2 YFSETQ. After removal of 0 bases from V and 7 bases from J, the junction contained 2 bases not matched to a gene. CDR3 bases: TGCGCCAGCAGCTTGGTACTAGCGGGTAATGAGCAGTTCTTC. This codes for CASSLVLAGNEQFF.

DNA for the CDR3: TGTGCCAGCACTTCCCCCCTAGGAAACAAAGAGACCCAGTACTTC. Translation: CASTSPLGNKETQYF. This chain links TRBV5-4 with TRBJ2-5, with D unclear. V was shortened by 6 bases and J by 3 bases, with 18 bases between the two germline ends. The CDR3 has 15 amino acids. Germline CDR1 reads SGHNT; CDR2 reads YYREEE (reference sequence).

This clone was recorded once. The V and J genes are TRBV11-2 and TRBJ1-1; D is unclear. V lost 1 base, J lost 1 base, and 13 bases lay in between. CDR3 length: 16 amino acids. Germline CDR1 and CDR2: SGHAT and FQNNGV. In DNA, the CDR3 is TGTGCCAGCAGCTTAGGTTCAATACGGGGGAACACTGAAGCTTTCTTT. Translation gives CASSLGSIRGNTEAFF.

This clone was counted a few times. The chain joins TRBV2 to TRBJ2-7; 9 bases line up with TRBD2. The CDR3 spans 15 residues. V shed 3 bases, J shed 2 bases, and the junction held 5 bases outside the gene matches. Germline V gene data show CDR1 as SNHLY and CDR2 as FYNNEI. The CDR3 spells CASSEVAGAPYEQYF. The CDR3 DNA follows: TGTGCCAGCAGTGAGGTAGCGGGGGCTCCCTACGAGCAGTACTTC.